These 30 T cell receptor beta chains came from one sample sequenced in a study of early T cells in non-severe SARS-CoV-2 infection. TCRdb reanalysed the 5' RACE reads using MiXCR and keeps one entry per CDR3 protein. The data contain roughly 40,000 distinct CDR3 sequences, less than 7% of them singletons. Material for sequencing was whole blood. These receptors were taken from an adult who was a healthcare worker with PCR-confirmed SARS-CoV-2 infection or an uninfected control (not recorded which).

The chain couples TRBV27 to TRBJ2-5; D is unclear. Germline V lookup: CDR1 MNHEY, CDR2 SMNVEV (reference sequence). Trimming shortened V by 5 bases and J by 5 bases, and 18 bases separated the two germline ends. The CDR3 length is 15 residues. This CDR3 is CASSPRGPAGETQYF. DNA of the CDR3: TGTGCCAGCAGTCCCAGAGGCCCAGCCGGGGAGACCCAGTACTTC.

This clonotype has a handful of counts. The CDR3 loop is CASTELAGAQFF. CDR3 bases: TGCGCCAGCACAGAACTAGCGGGGGCGCAGTTCTTC. This chain connects TRBV10-2 to TRBJ2-1; 11 bases are shared with TRBD2. This CDR3 has 12 residues. Unmatched junction bases numbered 5, after V lost 7 bases and J lost 12 bases. Germline-derived CDR1 and CDR2 are WSHSY and SAAADI.

This clonotype was detected many times. The chain uses TRBV20-1 and TRBJ2-7, with 7 bases that match TRBD2. Germline CDR1 DFQATT, CDR2 SNEGSKA (reference sequence). The CDR3 extends over 14 amino acids. V dropped 0 bases and J dropped 4; count of bases not matched to a gene: 6. The CDR3 nucleotides read TGCAGTGCTAGAGATTTCGGGCGGGGGTACGAGCAGTACTTC. Its protein is CSARDFGRGYEQYF.

In its sample, this clonotype was seen many times. The CDR3 bases are TGCGCCAGCAGCCGAGCCGACAGGGTCACTGAAGCTTTCTTT. Translating gives CASSRADRVTEAFF. This sequence joins TRBV4-1 and TRBJ1-1, with TRBD1 matching over 7 bases. With 4 bases clipped from V and 4 bases from J, the junction kept 6 bases outside the gene matches. CDR1 and CDR2 from the germline V gene are MGHRA and YSYEKL. The CDR3 covers 14 residues.

This clonotype was seen ten or more times. V usage is TRBV7-2 and J usage is TRBJ2-7; D not certain. The CDR3 contains 13 residues. Germline CDR1 and CDR2: SGHTA and FQGNSA. V was clipped by 5 bases and J by 3 bases, with 11 bases between them. CDR3 sequence reads: CASSADVYYEQYF. CDR3 bases: TGTGCCAGCAGCGCCGACGTATACTACGAGCAGTACTTC.

In its sample, this clonotype was seen many times. The chain combines TRBV6-6 with TRBJ1-4; weak D call: TRBD1 (5 bases). The CDR3 runs 15 residues. The V gene's germline CDR1 is MNHNY and CDR2 SVGAGI (reference sequence). Trimming took off 5 bases at V and 8 bases at J, with 18 bases between the two ends. CDR3 residues: CASSPGTGIGEKLFF. DNA of the CDR3: TGTGCCAGCAGTCCCGGGACGGGAATCGGAGAAAAACTGTTTTTT.

The chain joins TRBV12-3 or TRBV12-4 to TRBJ2-7; D unresolved. The V end lost 4 bases, the J end lost 0 bases, and 10 bases lay between the germline ends. The CDR3 has 14 residues. The CDR3 protein is CASSSQRFSYEQYF. CDR3 bases: TGTGCCAGCAGTTCGCAGAGATTCTCCTACGAGCAGTACTTC.

This clonotype was counted only a few times. The rearrangement uses TRBV10-3 and TRBJ2-5; 7 nucleotides agree with TRBD2. The V segment lost 6 bases and the J segment 3 bases; nucleotides outside the gene matches: 4. Looked up from germline, CDR1 is ENHRY and CDR2 is SYGVKD. The CDR3 has 13 residues. The DNA of the CDR3 is TGTGCCATCAGCCAGCGGGGAGAAGAGACCCAGTACTTC. Translating gives CAISQRGEETQYF.

This clonotype was found a few times. V is TRBV11-2 and J is TRBJ1-2; a weak D match, TRBD1 (5 bases). Per germline, CDR1 SGHAT and CDR2 FQNNGV. The CDR3 has 13 residues. V was trimmed by 5 bases and J by 4 bases, leaving 11 bases between them. The CDR3 spells CASSPGTAYGYTF. CDR3 nucleotide sequence: TGTGCCAGCAGCCCCGGGACGGCCTATGGCTACACCTTC.

This clonotype was seen ten or more times. V gene TRBV3-1 combines with J gene TRBJ1-5; 10 nucleotides agree with TRBD1. The germline V gene encodes CDR1 LGHDT and CDR2 YNNKEL (reference sequence). This CDR3 region has 15 residues. J gave up 7 bases and V 5 bases, and 8 bases lay outside the gene matches. The CDR3 bases are TGTGCCAGCAGCGCCGGGACAGGGGTTTGGCAGCCCCAGCATTTT. Amino acids: CASSAGTGVWQPQHF.

This clonotype is labeled medium-sized (0.01 to 0.1%). This chain uses TRBV20-1 with TRBJ1-2; D is unresolved. Trimming removed 5 bases from V and 4 bases from J, with 20 bases in between. Germline-derived CDR1 and CDR2 are DFQATT and SNEGSKA (reference sequence). The CDR3 sequence is 15 residues long. The CDR3 coding sequence is TGCAGTGCTGCTCTTTTGGACGTTGGATTCTATGGCTACACCTTC. Its protein is CSAALLDVGFYGYTF.

In its sample, this clonotype was seen many times. Here the CDR3 DNA reads TGCAGCGTTGCGGGACCCGTCGCGGGGGGTGAGCAGTTCTTC. This sequence encodes CSVAGPVAGGEQFF. The chain combines TRBV29-1 with TRBJ2-1; 8 bases match TRBD2. Germline CDR1 SQVTM, CDR2 ANQGSEA. The length of the CDR3 is 14 residues. The J segment lost 9 bases and the V segment lost 4 bases, leaving 11 bases of the junction unmatched.

This clonotype was counted a few times. The chain uses TRBV5-1 and TRBJ2-5; TRBD1 aligns across 9 bases. The CDR3 length is 15 residues. Germline CDR1 is SGHRS and CDR2 is YFSETQ. V was clipped by 4 bases and J by 2 bases; unmatched bases: 6. The CDR3 region has the DNA TGCGCCAGCAGCGAAGGGACAGGGAAACAAGAGACCCAGTACTTC. Translation: CASSEGTGKQETQYF.

This clonotype was observed many times. V gene TRBV20-1 combines with J gene TRBJ1-2; no definite D call. Germline CDR1 DFQATT, CDR2 SNEGSKA (reference sequence). With 8 bases removed from V and 4 bases from J, the gap between germline ends came to 17 bases. This CDR3 contains 13 residues. The CDR3 DNA reads as TGCAGTTTGCTAGCTGGGGAACTCTATGGCTACACCTTC. It yields the protein CSLLAGELYGYTF.

V gene TRBV7-2 combines with J gene TRBJ2-7; D may be TRBD1 (6 bases). The CDR3 has 13 amino acids. CDR1 is SGHTA, CDR2 FQGNSA, per germline. Trimming removed 5 bases from V and 2 bases from J, with 10 bases in between. The DNA of the CDR3 is TGTGCCAGCAGCAGAACAGGGACCTACGAGCAGTACTTC. Amino acids: CASSRTGTYEQYF.

This rearrangement joins TRBV5-4 to TRBJ2-4; 11 positions match TRBD2. Germline V gives CDR1 SGHNT, CDR2 YYREEE (reference sequence). Trimming removed 2 bases from V and 0 bases from J; junction bases left unmatched: 7. The CDR3 has 18 residues. The CDR3 region is CASSLGTSGGLAKNIQYF. The DNA for the CDR3 is TGTGCCAGCAGCTTAGGAACTAGCGGGGGACTAGCCAAAAACATTCAGTACTTC.

This clonotype was counted many times. The chain carries TRBV19 and TRBJ1-2; 7 bases are a match to TRBD1. There are 13 residues in the CDR3. CDR1 LNHDA and CDR2 SQIVND come from the germline V gene (reference sequence). J lost 3 bases, V lost 4 bases, and 2 bases had no gene match. CDR3 protein: CASSKTGDYGYTF. CDR3 DNA: TGTGCCAGTAGTAAAACAGGGGACTATGGCTACACCTTC.

This clonotype was counted ten times or more. The chain couples TRBV20-1 to TRBJ1-2; no clear D. Germline V gene lookup returns CDR1 DFQATT and CDR2 SNEGSKA (reference sequence). V was pared by 1 base and J by 8 bases, with 8 bases between. This CDR3 has 11 amino acids. Written as DNA, the CDR3 is TGCAGTGCTAGAGTCCAGAAGGGCTACACCTTC. It encodes CSARVQKGYTF.

In its sample, this clonotype was seen a few times. This rearrangement joins TRBV14 to TRBJ2-1; 9 positions agree with TRBD1. The CDR3 has 15 residues. Germline CDR1 SGHDN, CDR2 FVKESK. V lost 4 bases and J lost 7; bases outside the gene matches: 8. The CDR3 coding sequence is TGTGCCAGCAGCCCATGGGGGACAGGGATAAATGAGCAGTTCTTC. Its protein is CASSPWGTGINEQFF.

This clonotype occurred a few times. The V gene is TRBV7-2, the J gene TRBJ2-3; D gene unclear. V dropped 4 bases and J dropped 2 bases, with 1 base sitting between them. The CDR3 sequence is 11 residues long. Germline assignment: CDR1 SGHTA and CDR2 FQGNSA. The CDR3 reads CASSSTDTQYF. The CDR3 DNA sequence: TGTGCCAGCAGCTCCACAGATACGCAGTATTTT.

This clonotype was detected many times. The rearrangement links TRBV11-2 to TRBJ2-7, with unresolved D. V shed 1 base and J shed 3 bases, with 4 bases lying between them. The CDR3 has 12 residues. CDR1 and CDR2 (germline): SGHAT, FQNNGV. DNA of the CDR3: TGTGCCAGCAGCTTAGCCAGCTACGAGCAGTACTTC. Amino acid sequence: CASSLASYEQYF.

This clonotype was seen many times. The chain couples TRBV20-1 to TRBJ2-3, with TRBD2 as a possible D gene (7 bases). This CDR3 comprises 15 residues. Germline loops: CDR1 DFQATT, CDR2 SNEGSKA (reference sequence). The germline V and J ends were trimmed by 3 bases and 2 bases, with 15 bases remaining between them. CDR3 nucleotides: TGCAGTGCTAGGCGGGGGCCTACGAACACAGATACGCAGTATTTT. It specifies CSARRGPTNTDTQYF.

This clonotype was observed a handful of times. The chain's CDR3 is CSVGNEFMNTEAFF. CDR3 DNA: TGCAGCGTTGGAAACGAGTTCATGAACACTGAAGCTTTCTTT. This chain links TRBV29-1 with TRBJ1-1; no firm D call. This CDR3 is built from 14 residues. CDR1 SQVTM and CDR2 ANQGSEA come from the germline V gene. Deletions cut 4 bases from V and 0 bases from J, with 12 bases between.

Turning to this clonotype: This may be a read error: a much more frequent sequence differs by one nucleotide. The chain employs TRBV5-4 and TRBJ1-6, with 7 bases lining up with TRBD1. CDR1 is SGHNT and CDR2 is YYREEE in the germline V gene (reference sequence). The CDR3 has 16 residues. The CDR3 protein is CVSSVGDSSYNSPLHF. CDR3 in DNA: TGTGTCAGCAGCGTAGGGGACAGCTCCTATAATTCACCCCTCCACTTT.

Comment on this clonotype: This may be a read error, as it is one base from a much larger clone. This rearrangement joins TRBV6-2 or TRBV6-3 to TRBJ1-6; D remains ambiguous. The CDR3 loop spans 13 amino acids. The germline gives CDR1 MNHEY, CDR2 SVGEGT. CDR3 bases: TGTGCCAGCAGTAGAAACAGCAATTCACACCTCCACTTT. Its translation is CASSRNSNSHLHF.

Only a few counts were recorded for this clonotype. The genes are TRBV5-1 and TRBJ2-5; 8 nucleotides align to TRBD1. Germline V CDR1 and CDR2: SGHRS, YFSETQ. The CDR3 length is 15 residues. With 1 base clipped from V and 4 bases from J, the junction kept 6 bases outside the gene matches. This CDR3 is CASSLLGRGRETQYF. For the CDR3, the DNA is TGCGCCAGCAGCTTGCTCGGCAGGGGGCGAGAGACCCAGTACTTC.

This clonotype was seen more than once but under ten times. The gene calls are TRBV7-9 and TRBJ2-7, with D uncertain. The germline CDR1 and CDR2 sequences are SEHNR and FQNEAQ (reference sequence). The CDR3 runs 16 residues. Trimming shortened V by 0 bases and J by 4 bases, and 16 bases separated the two germline ends. This CDR3 reads CASSLAPTAGAYEQYF. The CDR3 region has the DNA TGTGCCAGCAGCTTAGCTCCGACGGCAGGCGCTTACGAGCAGTACTTC.

The chain recombines TRBV4-1 with TRBJ1-5, with a tentative D call TRBD1 (5 bases). From germline, CDR1 is MGHRA and CDR2 YSYEKL. The ends were cut back, 1 base at V and 4 bases at J, with 11 bases in the middle. This CDR3 comprises 15 residues. The CDR3 nucleotides read TGCGCCAGCAGCCAAGTGCAAGGGGAAAATCAGCCCCAGCATTTT. Its translation is CASSQVQGENQPQHF.

J is TRBJ1-4 and V is TRBV7-9; D remains unclear. The CDR3 is 13 residues long. V was cut by 3 bases and J by 8 bases, with 10 bases left in between. CDR1 is SEHNR, CDR2 FQNEAQ, per germline (reference sequence). The CDR3 is CASSFRLEEKLFF. CDR3 in DNA: TGTGCCAGCAGCTTTCGACTAGAGGAAAAACTGTTTTTT. Full variable domain (remainder filled in from reference TRBV7-9 and TRBJ1-4): DTGVSQNPRHKITKRGQNVTFRCDPISEHNRLYWYRQTLGQGPEFLTYFQNEAQLEKSRLLSDRFSAERPKGSFSTLEIQRTEQGDSAMYLCASSFRLEEKLFFGSGTQLSVL.

The V and J genes are TRBV5-4 and TRBJ2-3; D possibly corresponds to TRBD1 (6 bases). The V and J ends lost 5 bases and 4 bases respectively, with 14 bases between them. Germline V gives CDR1 SGHNT, CDR2 YYREEE (reference sequence). The CDR3 totals 14 residues. CDR3 sequence reads: CASSPGTGPDTQYF. The CDR3 DNA reads TGTGCCAGCAGTCCTGGAACAGGGCCAGATACGCAGTATTTT.